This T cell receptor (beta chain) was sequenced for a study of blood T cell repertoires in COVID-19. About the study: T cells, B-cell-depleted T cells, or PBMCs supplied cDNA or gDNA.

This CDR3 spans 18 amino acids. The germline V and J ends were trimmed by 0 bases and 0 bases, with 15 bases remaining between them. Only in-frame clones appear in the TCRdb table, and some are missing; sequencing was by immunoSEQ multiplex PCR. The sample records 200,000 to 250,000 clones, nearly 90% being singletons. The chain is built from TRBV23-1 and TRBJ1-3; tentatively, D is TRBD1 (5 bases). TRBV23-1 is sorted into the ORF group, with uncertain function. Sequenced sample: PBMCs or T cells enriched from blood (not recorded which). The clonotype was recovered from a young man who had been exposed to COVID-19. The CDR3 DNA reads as TGCGCCAGCAGTCAATCTCCCCGGCGGGGGGGCTCTGGAAACACCATATATTTT. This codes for CASSQSPRRGGSGNTIYF.